The clone carrying this T cell receptor (beta chain) was found many times. Its antigen is not identified. As it was prepared, the TCRbeta library received unique molecular identifiers. TCRdb used MiXCR to reprocess the PCR reads, holding one entry per CDR3 protein. The data hold 400,000 to 550,000 distinct CDR3 sequences, with about 11% observed a single time. The source of the sample is a study of T-cell reconstitution after alpha-beta-depleted transplantation in children. Study-wide points: Approximately two months post-transplant, alpha-beta T cells reportedly originated from several hundred expanded graft clones. At day 60, the high TCRbeta diversity found in some patients originated from recipient T cells and thymic progenitors that had survived.

Germline values: CDR1 LGHNA, CDR2 YSLEER. The V gene lost 0 bases and the J gene lost 3 bases, with 15 bases spanning the gap. The CDR3 contains 16 residues. V is TRBV4-3 and J is TRBJ2-7; D is possibly TRBD2 (6 bases). Sequencing was performed on PBMCs, taken before TCRalphabeta/CD19-depleted stem cell transplant. The sequence derives from a child aged 2-15 years with inherited bone marrow failure, due to receive a stem cell transplant. CDR3 DNA: TGCGCCAGCAGCCAAGATGAGATGAGCGGGTACTACGAGCAGTACTTC. It codes for CASSQDEMSGYYEQYF.